The rows below give T cell receptor beta chains drawn from one sample of a study of cytomegalovirus exposure and HLA in healthy donors. The protocol was immunoSEQ multiplex PCR, while the TCRdb copy is restricted to in-frame clones and leaves out a portion. The data show over 150,000 clones, with over 75% seen just once and 1% held by the top ten. The sample consisted of PBMCs. These receptors were collected from a woman between 50 and 59 years old in good health and CMV-seropositive. Each CDR3 is given with its conserved first and last residue. Fields, in order: V gene, D gene, J gene, clone size, CDR3 protein, CDR3 DNA. D genes are given only for firm matches. Part of the rows lack a size; the others show once, few, many or a class for expanded clones.

V: TRBV27; D: -; J: TRBJ2-1; size: -; CDR3: CASSLHWANEQFF; DNA: TGTGCCAGCAGCCTCCATTGGGCGAATGAGCAGTTCTTC
V: TRBV2; D: -; J: TRBJ1-2; size: -; CDR3: CASNPGTNYGYTF; DNA: TGTGCCAGCAACCCCGGGACAAACTATGGCTACACCTTC
V: TRBV11-2; D: TRBD2; J: TRBJ2-3; size: -; CDR3: CASSPLTSGATTDTQYF; DNA: TGTGCCAGCAGCCCCCTGACTAGCGGGGCGACTACAGATACGCAGTATTTT
V: TRBV15; D: -; J: TRBJ1-2; size: -; CDR3: CATSRDPHREGYGYTF; DNA: TGTGCCACCAGCAGAGACCCCCACAGGGAAGGCTATGGCTACACCTTC
V: TRBV28; D: -; J: TRBJ2-1; size: few; CDR3: CATGSIYNEQFF; DNA: TGTGCCACCGGGTCCATATACAATGAGCAGTTCTTC
V: TRBV7-8; D: -; J: TRBJ2-3; size: -; CDR3: CASSVRADREADTQYF; DNA: TGTGCCAGCAGCGTCCGTGCCGACAGGGAGGCAGATACGCAGTATTTT
V: TRBV5-1; D: -; J: TRBJ2-7; size: few; CDR3: CASSSTIQAYEQYF; DNA: TGCGCCAGCAGCTCAACGATACAGGCCTACGAGCAGTACTTC
V: TRBV15; D: -; J: TRBJ2-7; size: -; CDR3: CATSITQDRTYEQYF; DNA: TGTGCCACCAGCATAACCCAGGACAGAACCTACGAGCAGTACTTC
V: TRBV7-2; D: TRBD1; J: TRBJ2-7; size: -; CDR3: CASSLGTGRNEQYF; DNA: TGTGCCAGCAGCTTAGGGACAGGCAGAAACGAGCAGTACTTC
V: TRBV5-4; D: -; J: TRBJ1-1; size: few; CDR3: CASRDSGGNTEAFF; DNA: TGTGCCAGCAGGGATTCCGGGGGGAACACTGAAGCTTTCTTT
V: TRBV2; D: -; J: TRBJ1-2; size: -; CDR3: CASSEAPGIGYTF; DNA: TGTGCCAGCAGTGAAGCACCAGGGATCGGCTACACCTTC
V: TRBV28; D: TRBD1; J: TRBJ2-7; size: -; CDR3: CASSTGGASEQYF; DNA: TGTGCCAGCAGCACAGGGGGCGCGTCCGAGCAGTACTTC
V: TRBV7-6; D: TRBD1; J: TRBJ2-1; size: -; CDR3: CASSRQGVGYNEQFF; DNA: TGTGCCAGCAGCCGGCAGGGGGTCGGATACAATGAGCAGTTCTTC
V: TRBV11-2; D: TRBD2; J: TRBJ2-2; size: -; CDR3: CASSRTSGGPNTGELFF; DNA: TGTGCCAGCAGCCGGACTAGCGGGGGCCCGAACACCGGGGAGCTGTTTTTT
V: TRBV2; D: TRBD1; J: TRBJ1-1; size: -; CDR3: CASSVQGLNTEAFF; DNA: TGTGCCAGCAGTGTACAGGGGCTTAACACTGAAGCTTTCTTT
V: TRBV19; D: TRBD1; J: TRBJ1-1; size: -; CDR3: CASSAGGATAFF; DNA: TGTGCCAGTAGTGCAGGGGGCGCAACGGCTTTCTTT
V: TRBV5-4; D: TRBD1; J: TRBJ2-7; size: -; CDR3: CASSLGTASYEQYF; DNA: TGTGCCAGCAGCCTGGGGACAGCCAGTTACGAGCAGTACTTC
V: TRBV7-3; D: TRBD1; J: TRBJ2-1; size: -; CDR3: CASSLTGQGASYNEQFF; DNA: TGTGCCAGCAGCTTAACAGGACAGGGGGCGTCCTACAATGAGCAGTTCTTC
V: TRBV27; D: -; J: TRBJ2-7; size: few; CDR3: CASSTRTGTYEQYF; DNA: TGTGCCAGCAGCACCCGGACGGGGACCTACGAGCAGTACTTC
V: TRBV5-1; D: TRBD1; J: TRBJ1-2; size: -; CDR3: CASSLGQSANYGYTF; DNA: TGCGCCAGCAGCCTGGGACAGAGCGCTAACTATGGCTACACCTTC
V: TRBV7-3; D: TRBD1; J: TRBJ1-2; size: -; CDR3: CASSFDRDHYGYTF; DNA: TGTGCCAGCAGCTTTGACAGGGACCACTATGGCTACACCTTC
V: TRBV7-7; D: TRBD1; J: TRBJ2-7; size: few; CDR3: CASSSGQGNEQYF; DNA: TGTGCTAGCAGCTCCGGACAGGGGAACGAGCAGTACTTC